Listed below are T cell receptor beta chains from one sample, sequenced in a study of control samples from healthy donors and cancer patients. Clones were sequenced by immunoSEQ multiplex PCR, and TCRdb holds only the in-frame ones, with some missing. Here the sample spans more than 150,000 clones, roughly 93% being singletons. Material: blood. The receptors were sampled from a man younger than 35 in good health. CDR3s include the opening cysteine and the closing phenylalanine or tryptophan. The D gene is left open where the match is weak. Clone sizes are given selectively: once, few, many, or a class where the clone is expanded.

clone size	V gene	J gene	D gene	CDR3 protein	CDR3 DNA
once	TRBV9	TRBJ2-1	TRBD2	CASSVGGGNLYNEQFF	TGTGCCAGCAGCGTAGGCGGGGGTAATCTCTACAATGAGCAGTTCTTC
-	TRBV3-1/TRBV3-2	TRBJ2-1	TRBD1	CASSQVDRVKFF	TGTGCCAGCAGCCAAGTGGACAGGGTGAAGTTCTTC
-	TRBV5-5	TRBJ1-2	TRBD1	CASRPAVGQGTNYGYTF	TGTGCCAGCAGACCTGCCGTGGGACAGGGAACCAACTATGGCTACACCTTC
-	TRBV19	TRBJ2-2	-	CASRQQGDTGELFF	TGTGCCAGTAGGCAACAGGGAGACACCGGGGAGCTGTTTTTT
-	TRBV18	TRBJ2-5	-	CASSPVPPGETQYF	TGTGCCAGCTCACCAGTGCCTCCGGGGGAGACCCAGTACTTC
-	TRBV11-1	TRBJ2-7	-	CASSLDRQSEQYF	TGTGCCAGCAGCTTAGACCGACAATCCGAGCAGTACTTC
-	TRBV30	TRBJ1-1	-	CAWSVLPRSEAFF	TGTGCCTGGAGTGTACTCCCCAGATCTGAAGCTTTCTTT
-	TRBV20-1	TRBJ2-1	-	CSGLAYNEQFF	TGCAGTGGGTTGGCCTACAATGAGCAGTTCTTC
once	TRBV27	TRBJ1-4	-	CASSPIPATNEKLFF	TGTGCCAGCAGTCCCATCCCTGCAACTAATGAAAAACTGTTTTTT
-	TRBV5-1	TRBJ2-7	TRBD1	CASSPAGDRSSYEQYF	TGCGCCAGCAGCCCGGCCGGGGACAGGAGCTCCTACGAGCAGTACTTC
-	TRBV2	TRBJ2-7	TRBD1	CASSRDRDSYEQYF	TGTGCCAGCAGCCGGGACAGGGACTCCTACGAGCAGTACTTC
-	TRBV5-1	TRBJ2-1	TRBD2	CASSPAGAGGSNYNEQFF	TGCGCCAGCAGCCCGGCGGGCGCGGGGGGGTCAAACTACAATGAGCAGTTCTTC
-	TRBV10-3	TRBJ2-5	TRBD2	CAISESVTSGGPRTQYF	TGTGCCATCAGTGAGTCGGTGACTAGCGGGGGGCCCAGGACCCAGTACTTC
-	TRBV6-5	TRBJ1-2	-	CASTERGGFYGYTF	TGTGCCAGCACCGAACGTGGGGGGTTCTATGGCTACACCTTC
-	TRBV7-9	TRBJ2-3	TRBD2	CASSFLSGGATDTQYF	TGTGCCAGCAGCTTCCTTAGCGGGGGTGCCACAGATACGCAGTATTTT
once	TRBV9	TRBJ2-3	-	CASTPGSTDTQYF	TGTGCCAGCACCCCCGGGAGCACAGATACGCAGTATTTT
-	TRBV5-1	TRBJ2-6	-	CASSLGVGSGANVLTF	TGCGCCAGCAGCTTGGGTGTGGGCTCTGGGGCCAACGTCCTGACTTTC
-	TRBV18	TRBJ2-7	-	CASSSNRDEQYF	TGTGCCAGCTCATCCAACCGGGACGAGCAGTACTTC
-	TRBV7-2	TRBJ2-7	-	CASSLETRTNEQYF	TGTGCCAGCAGCTTAGAAACACGGACCAACGAGCAGTACTTC
-	TRBV29-1	TRBJ2-1	-	CSVTGVQNEQFF	TGCAGCGTCACAGGAGTTCAGAATGAGCAGTTCTTC
once	TRBV6-6	TRBJ1-5	-	CASRGGYSNQPQHF	TGTGCCAGCAGGGGAGGTTATAGCAATCAGCCCCAGCATTTT
-	TRBV6-5	TRBJ1-6	-	CASSKGFRGSPLHF	TGTGCCAGCTCAAAGGGGTTTAGGGGTTCACCCCTCCACTTT
-	TRBV29-1	TRBJ2-3	TRBD2	CSVVLAGGPTDTQYF	TGCAGCGTAGTATTAGCGGGGGGGCCGACAGATACGCAGTATTTT
-	TRBV7-8	TRBJ1-4	TRBD1	CASSFARTGGDEKLFF	TGTGCCAGCAGCTTTGCTCGGACAGGGGGCGATGAAAAACTGTTTTTT
-	TRBV2	TRBJ2-4	TRBD2	CASSDRLAGGYRVF	TGTGCCAGCAGTGACAGGCTAGCGGGGGGATACAGGGTCTTC
-	TRBV30	TRBJ1-3	-	CACPERGRSQNTIYF	TGTGCCTGTCCTGAACGCGGACGGTCCCAGAACACCATATATTTT
-	TRBV24-1	TRBJ1-6	-	CATSDLSLGSSYNSPLHF	TGTGCCACCAGTGATTTATCCCTTGGTAGCTCCTATAATTCACCCCTCCACTTT
-	TRBV7-6	TRBJ1-5	-	CASSLAGVREPQHF	TGTGCCAGCAGCTTAGCGGGGGTACGAGAGCCCCAGCATTTT
-	TRBV4-1	TRBJ1-6	TRBD1	CASSHERDRSSYNSPLHF	TGCGCCAGCAGCCATGAACGGGACAGGAGCTCCTATAATTCACCCCTCCACTTT
-	TRBV2	TRBJ2-4	-	CASSDGSLNIQYF	TGTGCCAGCAGTGATGGGAGTTTAAACATTCAGTACTTC
-	TRBV3-1/TRBV3-2	TRBJ2-1	TRBD2	CASRNAGGDNNEQFF	TGTGCCAGCAGAAACGCGGGGGGGGATAACAATGAGCAGTTCTTC
-	TRBV30	TRBJ1-1	-	CAWQGMNTEAFF	TGTGCCTGGCAGGGGATGAACACTGAAGCTTTCTTT
once	TRBV19	TRBJ1-5	TRBD1	CASSRNGQEGNQPQHF	TGTGCCAGTAGTAGAAATGGACAGGAGGGCAATCAGCCCCAGCATTTT
-	TRBV2	TRBJ2-4	-	CASSLGDGPKNIQYF	TGTGCCAGCAGCCTCGGGGACGGGCCTAAAAACATTCAGTACTTC
-	TRBV5-8	TRBJ1-5	TRBD1	CASSSGTGVAQPQHF	TGTGCCAGCAGCTCCGGGACAGGGGTGGCTCAGCCCCAGCATTTT
-	TRBV6-2/TRBV6-3	TRBJ1-3	-	CASSPGPASSGNTIYF	TGTGCCAGCAGCCCAGGACCCGCGAGCTCTGGAAACACCATATATTTT
-	TRBV24-1	TRBJ1-2	-	CATSAVGEDRGYTF	TGTGCCACCAGTGCCGTCGGGGAGGATCGCGGCTACACCTTC
-	TRBV19	TRBJ2-5	TRBD1	CASSIRGQQETQYF	TGTGCCAGTAGTATCCGGGGACAGCAAGAGACCCAGTACTTC
-	TRBV18	TRBJ1-1	-	CASSRDSRDTEAFF	TGTGCCAGCTCACGTGACAGCCGAGACACTGAAGCTTTCTTT
-	TRBV6-6	TRBJ2-3	-	CASRDSSTDTQYF	TGTGCCAGCAGAGACTCGAGCACAGATACGCAGTATTTT
few	TRBV7-9	TRBJ1-2	-	CASVGWGGYTF	TGTGCCAGTGTCGGATGGGGTGGCTACACCTTC
-	TRBV18	TRBJ2-3	-	CASSPLGGGPGTDTQYF	TGTGCCAGCTCACCATTAGGGGGGGGGCCCGGCACAGATACGCAGTATTTT
once	TRBV5-1	TRBJ1-3	-	CASSLSSSGNTIYF	TGCGCCAGCAGCTTGTCCAGTTCTGGAAACACCATATATTTT
-	TRBV7-9	TRBJ1-5	TRBD1	CASSLQGAVGNQPQHF	TGTGCCAGCAGCCTCCAGGGGGCTGTTGGCAATCAGCCCCAGCATTTT
-	TRBV24-1	TRBJ2-7	-	CATSDSTESSYEQYF	TGTGCCACCAGTGATAGTACGGAAAGCTCCTACGAGCAGTACTTC
-	TRBV21-1	TRBJ2-1	-	CASSNAKTGLAALNTYNEQFF	TGTGCCAGCAGCAACGCGAAAACGGGACTAGCGGCGCTTAACACCTACAATGAGCAGTTCTTC
-	TRBV5-1	TRBJ1-3	-	CASSLALDSGNTIYF	TGCGCCAGCAGCTTAGCTCTGGACAGTGGAAACACCATATATTTT
-	TRBV27	TRBJ1-2	-	CASARTGNYGYTF	TGTGCCAGCGCTAGGACGGGGAACTATGGCTACACCTTC
-	TRBV7-9	TRBJ1-2	-	CASSRDKKRHGYTF	TGTGCCAGCAGCCGGGACAAGAAGAGGCATGGCTACACCTTC
-	TRBV11-2	TRBJ2-7	TRBD2	CASSLSIRTSGYEQYF	TGTGCCAGCAGCTTGTCAATACGGACTAGCGGATACGAGCAGTACTTC
-	TRBV3-1/TRBV3-2	TRBJ2-7	-	CASSQRGWEQYF	TGTGCCAGCAGCCAAAGGGGTTGGGAGCAGTACTTC
-	TRBV28	TRBJ2-7	-	CASSLSPSRTYEQYF	TGTGCCAGCAGTTTATCCCCGTCCAGGACCTACGAGCAGTACTTC
-	TRBV5-1	TRBJ1-4	-	CASSLRPPVEKLFF	TGCGCCAGCAGCTTGCGTCCCCCGGTGGAAAAACTGTTTTTT
-	TRBV30	TRBJ1-2	TRBD1	CAWSFRTGGAGYGYTF	TGTGCCTGGAGTTTTAGGACAGGGGGCGCGGGGTATGGCTACACCTTC
-	TRBV28	TRBJ2-3	-	CASSPADTQYF	TGTGCCAGCAGTCCCGCAGATACGCAGTATTTT
-	TRBV10-3	TRBJ2-6	TRBD1	CATGQGAGRGANVLTF	TGTGCCACTGGACAGGGGGCTGGTCGTGGGGCCAACGTCCTGACTTTC
-	TRBV5-6	TRBJ2-3	TRBD1	CASSLLGQSTDTQYF	TGTGCCAGCAGCTTGTTGGGACAGAGCACAGATACGCAGTATTTT
-	TRBV2	TRBJ1-5	TRBD1	CASSFTGGVGQPQHF	TGTGCCAGCAGTTTCACAGGGGGCGTTGGCCAGCCCCAGCATTTT
-	TRBV5-8	TRBJ1-2	-	CASSHRATLGYTF	TGTGCCAGCAGCCACCGGGCCACTCTTGGCTACACCTTC
-	TRBV10-2	TRBJ1-1	-	CASCGGEGNTEAFF	TGCGCCAGCTGTGGGGGAGAGGGGAACACTGAAGCTTTCTTT